One sample yielded the 17 T cell receptor beta chains listed below, sequenced in a study of blood T cell repertoires in COVID-19. Method: immunoSEQ multiplex PCR; TCRdb's copy keeps in-frame clones and lacks some. The sample lists 290,000 or so clones, about 87% occurring once. Sequencing input: peripheral blood. These receptor sequences come from a man in his 70s with acute or convalescent COVID-19.

This chain joins TRBV6-6 and TRBJ1-1; D gene unclear. The CDR3 runs 13 residues. Trimming pared 5 bases from V and 7 bases from J, leaving 14 bases between. Germline V gene data show CDR1 as MNHNY and CDR2 as SVGAGI (reference sequence). The CDR3 nucleotides are TGTGCCAGCAGTGCGGTGACCGGCCTTGAAGCTTTCTTT. Its protein is CASSAVTGLEAFF.

Only one count was recorded for this clone. The chain recombines TRBV28 with TRBJ1-5; D may be TRBD1 (5 bases). Per germline, CDR1 MDHEN and CDR2 SYDVKM. The V gene lost 4 bases and the J gene lost 0 bases, with 16 bases spanning the gap. This CDR3 comprises 17 residues. The CDR3 reads CASSSAPTVYSNQPQHF. As DNA, the CDR3 is TGTGCCAGCAGTTCCGCACCGACAGTCTATAGCAATCAGCCCCAGCATTTT.

The V call is TRBV7-9, the J call TRBJ1-1; 8 positions match TRBD1. The V segment lost 4 bases and the J segment 0 bases; nucleotides outside the gene matches: 7. The V gene's germline CDR1 is SEHNR and CDR2 FQNEAQ (reference sequence). The CDR3 runs to 16 residues. The CDR3 DNA sequence: TGTGCCAGCAGCTCCGGCAGGGGGCTGGTGAACACTGAAGCTTTCTTT. It yields the protein CASSSGRGLVNTEAFF.

The V gene is TRBV6-5, the J gene TRBJ2-3, with 9 bases aligning to TRBD1. Germline V gene sequence: CDR1 MNHEY, CDR2 SVGAGI. The length of the CDR3 is 15 residues. With 6 bases clipped from V and 5 bases from J, the junction kept 9 bases outside the gene matches. The CDR3 protein is CASSPGTGIIDTQYF. Written as DNA, the CDR3 is TGTGCCAGCAGCCCGGGGACAGGGATTATAGATACGCAGTATTTT.

V gene TRBV7-8 combines with J gene TRBJ2-1; 7 bases agree with TRBD1. There are 16 residues in the CDR3. V lost 2 bases, J lost 6 bases, and 10 bases stayed unmatched. The germline gives CDR1 SGHVS, CDR2 FQNEAQ. The CDR3 region is CASSLRTRDRVNEQFF. CDR3 DNA sequence: TGTGCCAGCAGCTTAAGGACCAGAGACAGGGTCAATGAGCAGTTCTTC.

The rearrangement uses TRBV2 and TRBJ1-1; 8 nucleotides line up with TRBD1. V dropped 5 bases and J dropped 4; count of bases not matched to a gene: 3. In germline, CDR1 is SNHLY, CDR2 FYNNEI. CDR3 length: 13 residues. CDR3 nucleotide sequence: TGTGCCAGCAGTCCAACAGGGGGCACTGAAGCTTTCTTT. This gives the protein CASSPTGGTEAFF. Based on the CDR3 plus reference TRBV2 and TRBJ1-1, the full variable domain is EPEVTQTPSHQVTQMGQEVILRCVPISNHLYFYWYRQILGQKVEFLVSFYNNEISEKSEIFDDQFSVERPDGSNFTLKIRSTKLEDSAMYFCASSPTGGTEAFFGQGTRLTVV.

The J gene is TRBJ2-2, the V gene TRBV11-1, with a possible D match to TRBD2 (5 bases). This CDR3 region has 14 residues. V was clipped by 4 bases and J by 5 bases, with 11 bases between them. Per germline, CDR1 SGHAT and CDR2 FQDESV (reference sequence). The DNA for the CDR3 is TGTGCCAGCAGCTACTTGCCGGGGACCGGGGAGCTGTTTTTT. Its translation: CASSYLPGTGELFF.

The chain employs TRBV9 and TRBJ2-5, with TRBD2 identical over 10 bases. Trimming cost V 3 bases and J 5 bases; bases outside gene matches: 7. The CDR3 consists of 15 residues. Germline loops: CDR1 SGDLS, CDR2 YYNGEE. This chain's CDR3 is CASSANGLAVETQYF. CDR3 bases: TGTGCCAGCAGCGCCAACGGACTAGCGGTTGAGACCCAGTACTTC.

This chain connects TRBV29-1 to TRBJ1-3, with D possibly being TRBD1 (5 bases). The germline CDR1 and CDR2 sequences are SQVTM and ANQGSEA. With 5 bases removed from V and 4 bases from J, the gap between germline ends came to 15 bases. The CDR3 contains 14 residues. The CDR3 here is CSVQRGAAGNTIYF. CDR3 nucleotide sequence: TGCAGCGTTCAGCGGGGCGCGGCGGGAAACACCATATATTTT.

The rearrangement links TRBV6-6 to TRBJ1-3, with TRBD1 matching 7 bases. V lost 4 bases and J lost 0; bases outside the gene matches: 3. The V gene's germline CDR1 is MNHNY and CDR2 SVGAGI (reference sequence). The CDR3 is made up of 15 amino acids. CDR3 coding DNA: TGTGCCAGCAGTTGGGACAGTTCCTCTGGAAACACCATATATTTT. Amino acid sequence: CASSWDSSSGNTIYF.

This chain uses TRBV18 with TRBJ2-7; TRBD1 is a possible D gene (5 bases). The ends were cut back, 3 bases at V and 5 bases at J, with 11 bases in the middle. The germline V gene encodes CDR1 KGHSH and CDR2 LQKENI. The CDR3 has 13 residues. CDR3 in DNA: TGTGCCAGCTCACCCCCAGGGTCCGACGAGCAGTACTTC. Amino acids: CASSPPGSDEQYF. Full variable domain (rest looked up from reference TRBV18 and TRBJ2-7): NAGVMQNPRHLVRRRGQEARLRCSPMKGHSHVYWYRQLPEEGLKFMVYLQKENIIDESGMPKERFSAEFPKEGPSILRIQQVVRGDSAAYFCASSPPGSDEQYFGPGTRLTVT.

The chain is built from TRBV11-3 and TRBJ1-6; D not resolved. V was shortened by 0 bases and J by 9 bases, with 6 bases between the two germline ends. The CDR3 loop spans 13 amino acids. Looked up from germline, CDR1 is SGHNT and CDR2 is YENEEA. CDR3 nucleotides: TGTGCCAGCAGCTTAGACCGGGTTTCACCCCTCCACTTT. Protein product: CASSLDRVSPLHF.

The chain carries TRBV18 and TRBJ1-3, with 7 bases matching TRBD1. CDR1 and CDR2 from the germline V gene are KGHSH and LQKENI. CDR3 length: 17 residues. The V gene end was trimmed by 3 bases and the J gene end by 4 bases; junction bases not matched to a gene: 12. The CDR3 bases are TGTGCCAGCTCACCGTACCAGACAGGGAACTCCGGAAACACCATATATTTT. Protein sequence: CASSPYQTGNSGNTIYF.

The rearrangement joins TRBV28 to TRBJ2-1; possible D gene TRBD2, 7 bases. CDR1 is MDHEN, CDR2 SYDVKM, per germline. V shed 3 bases and J shed 2 bases, with 11 bases lying between them. CDR3 size: 15 residues. In nucleotides, the CDR3 is TGTGCCAGCAGTTTTGGCGGGGGCACCTACAATGAGCAGTTCTTC. Protein: CASSFGGGTYNEQFF.

The J gene is TRBJ2-7, the V gene TRBV7-2; 7 nucleotides agree with TRBD2. Unmatched junction bases numbered 9, after V lost 8 bases and J lost 2 bases. The CDR3 runs to 14 residues. Germline V gene lookup returns CDR1 SGHTA and CDR2 FQGNSA. The CDR3 protein is CASANGLGTYEQYF. CDR3 DNA: TGTGCCAGCGCCAACGGACTAGGGACCTACGAGCAGTACTTC.

The rearrangement links TRBV18 to TRBJ2-1; TRBD1 matches 8 bases. This CDR3 region has 18 residues. The V and J ends lost 0 bases and 0 bases, in that order; junction bases with no gene match: 7. Germline assignment: CDR1 KGHSH and CDR2 LQKENI. In DNA form, the CDR3 reads TGTGCCAGCTCACCACCGTGGCAGGGGGCTAGCTCCTACAATGAGCAGTTCTTC. Residues: CASSPPWQGASSYNEQFF.

This clone was counted a few times. The CDR3 DNA is TGCGCCAGCAGCCCCGGGACAGGGGGATTAGGCTACACCTTC. It yields the protein CASSPGTGGLGYTF. The chain combines TRBV4-1 with TRBJ1-2, with 11 bases lining up with TRBD1. Germline lookup yields CDR1 MGHRA and CDR2 YSYEKL. V shed 4 bases and J 8 bases; nucleotides not matched to a gene: 6. This CDR3 spans 14 amino acids.